The 28 T cell receptor beta chains below come from one sample, sequenced in a study of shared clonotypes between healthy human individuals. Sequenced by immunoSEQ multiplex PCR; TCRdb stores in-frame clones only, minus some. Seen here are a few million clones, just over 90% observed once, and the top ten hold about 0.13%. Sequenced input: naive CD4+ T cells sorted from blood. Documented subset: CD45RA+ positively selected. The receptors stem from a man aged 18 to 30 in good health.

The count of this clone is one. This chain connects TRBV5-4 to TRBJ2-1; D is perhaps TRBD2 (6 bases). This CDR3 is built from 17 residues. The V gene lost 0 bases and the J gene lost 2 bases, with 15 bases spanning the gap. Germline CDR1 SGHNT, CDR2 YYREEE (reference sequence). For the CDR3, the DNA is TGTGCCAGCAGCTTGGCCCCCGGGAGTGCGACCTACAATGAGCAGTTCTTC. Its protein product is CASSLAPGSATYNEQFF.

V and J are TRBV10-3 and TRBJ1-3; the D gene is possibly TRBD1 (5 bases). Germline CDR1 and CDR2: ENHRY and SYGVKD. The CDR3 has 15 residues. V lost 3 bases and J lost 2, with 11 bases in between. CDR3 DNA: TGTGCCATCAGTGAAACGGGGGGGACTGGAAACACCATATATTTT. Translated: CAISETGGTGNTIYF.

This clone was seen a single time. V gene TRBV7-9 combines with J gene TRBJ1-3; 7 bases line up with TRBD1. Per the germline V gene, CDR1 is SEHNR and CDR2 is FQNEAQ (reference sequence). This CDR3 is built from 16 residues. V trimming: 4 bases; J trimming: 0 bases; junction bases outside the gene matches: 6. CDR3: CASSSGQSRSGNTIYF. CDR3 bases: TGTGCCAGCAGCTCGGGACAGAGCCGCTCTGGAAACACCATATATTTT.

This rearrangement joins TRBV5-1 to TRBJ1-4; D unresolved. Deletions cut 0 bases from V and 0 bases from J, with 9 bases between. This CDR3 has 16 residues. The V gene's germline CDR1 is SGHRS and CDR2 YFSETQ. The DNA of the CDR3 is TGCGCCAGCAGCTTGGGCTTCGTTGCAACTAATGAAAAACTGTTTTTT. It yields the protein CASSLGFVATNEKLFF.

The rearrangement uses TRBV2 and TRBJ1-4; TRBD1 matches 7 bases. Germline CDR1 SNHLY, CDR2 FYNNEI. The ends lost 6 bases at V and 5 bases at J; junction bases unmatched: 9. This CDR3 is 15 amino acids long. CDR3: CASRLRDRQNEKLFF. Here the CDR3 DNA reads TGTGCCAGCAGACTCCGGGACAGACAAAATGAAAAACTGTTTTTT.

In the case of this clone: Mismatch with germline at one junction end may stem from a read error. The rearrangement links TRBV10-3 to TRBJ1-5; D might be TRBD1 (6 bases). Per germline, CDR1 ENHRY and CDR2 SYGVKD. This CDR3 has 15 amino acids. The CDR3 protein is CATSTGLTDSQPQHF. The DNA of the CDR3 is TGTGCCACCAGTACAGGGTTAACCGATTCTCAGCCCCAGCATTTT.

To note about this clone: At the DNA level, this CDR3 is encoded by other sequences in the same sample as well. CDR3 in DNA: TGTGCCAGCACCCTCGGGGTGAACACTGAAGCTTTCTTT. Encoded protein: CASTLGVNTEAFF. V usage is TRBV6-5 and J usage is TRBJ1-1; D gene uncertain. V was pared by 7 bases and J by 0 bases, with 9 bases between. The CDR3 contains 13 residues. From germline, CDR1 is MNHEY and CDR2 SVGAGI.

V and J are TRBV7-8 and TRBJ2-3; the D is unclear. CDR3 length: 18 residues. V was shortened by 2 bases and J by 0 bases, with 18 bases between the two germline ends. The germline CDR1 and CDR2 sequences are SGHVS and FQNEAQ. The CDR3 DNA reads TGTGCCAGCAGCTTACTTCTCTACTTCAGATCTAGCACAGATACGCAGTATTTT. This codes for CASSLLLYFRSSTDTQYF.

A few counts support this clone. The same CDR3 can be traced to other DNA sequences in this sample. This chain joins TRBV5-4 and TRBJ1-2, with 7 bases aligning to TRBD1. With 4 bases clipped from V and 6 bases from J, the junction kept 6 bases outside the gene matches. The CDR3 is 13 amino acids. From germline, CDR1 is SGHNT and CDR2 YYREEE (reference sequence). The CDR3 DNA reads TGTGCCAGCAGCCCCCCGACAGGGAATGGCTACACCTTC. It specifies CASSPPTGNGYTF.

This chain links TRBV18 with TRBJ2-3; the D gene is possibly TRBD2 (5 bases). Trimming shortened V by 3 bases and J by 0 bases, and 13 bases separated the two germline ends. The CDR3 contains 16 residues. Looked up from germline, CDR1 is KGHSH and CDR2 is LQKENI. Here the CDR3 DNA reads TGTGCCAGCTCACCGTATACTAGTGCGAGCACAGATACGCAGTATTTT. Its protein is CASSPYTSASTDTQYF.

J is TRBJ2-3 and V is TRBV6-5; D is possibly TRBD2 (5 bases). CDR1 and CDR2 from the germline V gene are MNHEY and SVGAGI. V lost 6 bases, J lost 9 bases, and 22 bases lay in between. The CDR3 is 15 amino acids. This CDR3 is CASRREGGSQGTQYF. Here the CDR3 DNA reads TGTGCCAGCAGGAGAGAGGGCGGGTCCCAAGGGACGCAGTATTTT.

This chain links TRBV2 with TRBJ2-4; 9 bases line up with TRBD1. The V and J ends lost 6 bases and 5 bases, in that order; junction bases with no gene match: 5. CDR1 is SNHLY and CDR2 is FYNNEI in the germline V gene. The CDR3 totals 14 residues. In nucleotides, the CDR3 is TGTGCCAGCAGCAGGGACAGGGAGGAAAACATTCAGTACTTC. Amino acid sequence: CASSRDREENIQYF.

This sequence joins TRBV5-4 and TRBJ2-1, with no clear D. The V gene's germline CDR1 is SGHNT and CDR2 YYREEE (reference sequence). V gave up 4 bases and J gave up 2 bases, with 13 bases separating them. CDR3 length: 15 amino acids. The CDR3 loop reads CASSVRNVTYNEQFF. The CDR3 coding sequence is TGTGCCAGCAGCGTCCGGAATGTCACCTACAATGAGCAGTTCTTC.

This chain connects TRBV5-1 to TRBJ2-2; perhaps TRBD1 as D (6 bases). Between the trimmed V and J ends, which lost 3 bases and 6 bases, there was a span of 9 bases. Germline CDR1 SGHRS, CDR2 YFSETQ. The length of the CDR3 is 13 residues. CDR3 coding DNA: TGCGCCAGCAGCTCCGGGACATCCGGGGAGCTGTTTTTT. Amino acid sequence: CASSSGTSGELFF. The full variable domain, rest sourced from reference TRBV5-1 and TRBJ2-2, is KAGVTQTPRYLIKTRGQQVTLSCSPISGHRSVSWYQQTPGQGLQFLFEYFSETQRNKGNFPGRFSGRQFSNSRSEMNVSTLELGDSALYLCASSSGTSGELFFGEGSRLTVL.

The DNA for the CDR3 is TGTGCCAGCAGTTCGGGTGGACAGCTCCAAGAGACCCAGTACTTC. It is translated as CASSSGGQLQETQYF. This chain links TRBV28 with TRBJ2-5, with D possibly matching TRBD1 (6 bases). This CDR3 is 15 amino acids long. Germline V gene data show CDR1 as MDHEN and CDR2 as SYDVKM. The ends were cut back, 4 bases at V and 1 base at J, with 13 bases in the middle.

The chain uses TRBV2 and TRBJ2-7, with 8 nucleotides matching TRBD2. J gave up 0 bases and V 8 bases, and 12 bases lay outside the gene matches. Germline assignment: CDR1 SNHLY and CDR2 FYNNEI. This CDR3 region has 16 residues. The CDR3 DNA is TGTGCCAGCGGCCTCTTAGCGGGATTGAGCTCCTACGAGCAGTACTTC. Protein sequence: CASGLLAGLSSYEQYF. Combining the CDR3 with reference TRBV2 and TRBJ2-7 gives the whole variable domain EPEVTQTPSHQVTQMGQEVILRCVPISNHLYFYWYRQILGQKVEFLVSFYNNEISEKSEIFDDQFSVERPDGSNFTLKIRSTKLEDSAMYFCASGLLAGLSSYEQYFGPGTRLTVT.

The genes are TRBV6-1 and TRBJ1-5; D ambiguous. Germline V gene data show CDR1 as MNHNS and CDR2 as SASEGT. This CDR3 region has 14 residues. V was clipped by 5 bases and J by 1 base, with 9 bases between them. CDR3 loop: CASSPAPSNQPQHF. CDR3 sequence (DNA): TGTGCCAGCAGTCCAGCCCCGAGCAATCAGCCCCAGCATTTT.

The chain is built from TRBV7-9 and TRBJ2-1; perhaps TRBD1 as D (6 bases). The CDR3 runs to 16 residues. V shed 3 bases and J shed 8 bases, with 20 bases lying between them. Germline values: CDR1 SEHNR, CDR2 FQNEAQ (reference sequence). The CDR3 sequence is CASSFPRGSNVDEQFF. The CDR3 DNA reads as TGTGCCAGCAGCTTCCCGAGGGGGTCCAATGTGGATGAGCAGTTCTTC.

The rearrangement joins TRBV28 to TRBJ2-5, with 15 bases lining up with TRBD2. This CDR3 comprises 17 residues. Losses at the gene ends were 5 bases for V and 3 bases for J; bases not matched to a gene: 7. Germline CDR1 and CDR2: MDHEN and SYDVKM. The CDR3 region is CASSERTSGRGEETQYF. In nucleotides, the CDR3 is TGTGCCAGCAGTGAAAGGACTAGCGGGAGGGGAGAAGAGACCCAGTACTTC.

The CDR3 DNA sequence: TGCGCCAGCAGCTTGGTTTGGGGGCTTAATTCACCCCTCCACTTT. It encodes CASSLVWGLNSPLHF. This sequence joins TRBV5-1 and TRBJ1-6, with D possibly matching TRBD1 (6 bases). Germline V gene lookup returns CDR1 SGHRS and CDR2 YFSETQ. The ends were cut back, 0 bases at V and 6 bases at J, with 10 bases in the middle. This CDR3 is built from 15 residues.

V usage is TRBV6-5 and J usage is TRBJ1-2; D uncertain. Per germline, CDR1 MNHEY and CDR2 SVGAGI. Trimming stripped 2 bases from V and 1 base from J, with 8 bases between. The CDR3 length is 14 residues. Here the CDR3 reads CASSYGSGNYGYTF. The CDR3 nucleotides read TGTGCCAGCAGTTACGGAAGTGGTAACTATGGCTACACCTTC.

CDR3 nucleotides: TGTGCCAGTAGTTACAGGGGAAAAGCTTTCTTT. Amino acid sequence: CASSYRGKAFF. The rearrangement joins TRBV19 to TRBJ1-1; TRBD1 aligns across 7 bases. V was pared by 5 bases and J by 9 bases, with 3 bases of the junction left unmatched. Germline V gene sequence: CDR1 LNHDA, CDR2 SQIVND (reference sequence). The CDR3 is 11 residues long.

The rearrangement joins TRBV28 to TRBJ2-2; D may be TRBD1 or TRBD2 (5 bases each). This CDR3 has 15 residues. The germline V gene has CDR1 MDHEN and CDR2 SYDVKM. Deletions cut 6 bases from V and 8 bases from J, with 19 bases between. The CDR3 DNA reads TGTGCCAGCAGGGGCTCTAAGGGACCTGGAGGGGAGCTGTTTTTT. Residues: CASRGSKGPGGELFF.

With respect to this clone: Other DNA sequences in the sample encode the same CDR3. This sequence joins TRBV6-5 and TRBJ2-5; perhaps TRBD1 as D (6 bases). Looked up from germline, CDR1 is MNHEY and CDR2 is SVGAGI. The CDR3 has 14 amino acids. Trimming shortened V by 2 bases and J by 4 bases, and 11 bases separated the two germline ends. The CDR3 spells CASSYGTSGETQYF. CDR3 DNA sequence: TGTGCCAGCAGTTACGGGACAAGTGGAGAGACCCAGTACTTC.

The V and J genes are TRBV28 and TRBJ2-7; TRBD1 might be the D (6 bases). Trimming removed 3 bases from V and 0 bases from J, with 15 bases in between. The CDR3 is made up of 16 amino acids. The germline V gene encodes CDR1 MDHEN and CDR2 SYDVKM. The CDR3 sequence: CASSFPLSGVSYEQYF. The DNA of the CDR3 is TGTGCCAGCAGTTTTCCTCTGTCAGGGGTCTCCTACGAGCAGTACTTC.

This clone showed up just once. CDR3 region: CASSLDTIYGYTF. CDR3 in DNA: TGTGCCAGCAGCTTGGACACCATCTATGGCTACACCTTC. The V gene is TRBV5-4, the J gene TRBJ1-2; no reliable D call. Trimming removed 0 bases from V and 4 bases from J, with 7 bases in between. This CDR3 region has 13 residues. CDR1 is SGHNT, CDR2 YYREEE, per germline (reference sequence).

The chain uses TRBV30 and TRBJ2-2; D ambiguous. V was clipped by 5 bases and J by 0 bases, with 7 bases between them. Per germline, CDR1 GTSNPN and CDR2 SVGIG (reference sequence). This CDR3 comprises 13 residues. The CDR3 DNA sequence: TGTGCCTGGGGACCTTCGAACACCGGGGAGCTGTTTTTT. Its protein product is CAWGPSNTGELFF.

The gene calls are TRBV27 and TRBJ1-1; no clear D gene. The V and J ends lost 6 bases and 2 bases respectively, with 13 bases between them. The germline CDR1 and CDR2 sequences are MNHEY and SMNVEV (reference sequence). The CDR3 is 14 amino acids. For the CDR3, the DNA is TGTGCCAGCAGCAGAGTGGTGGCCAACACTGAAGCTTTCTTT. Encoded protein: CASSRVVANTEAFF.